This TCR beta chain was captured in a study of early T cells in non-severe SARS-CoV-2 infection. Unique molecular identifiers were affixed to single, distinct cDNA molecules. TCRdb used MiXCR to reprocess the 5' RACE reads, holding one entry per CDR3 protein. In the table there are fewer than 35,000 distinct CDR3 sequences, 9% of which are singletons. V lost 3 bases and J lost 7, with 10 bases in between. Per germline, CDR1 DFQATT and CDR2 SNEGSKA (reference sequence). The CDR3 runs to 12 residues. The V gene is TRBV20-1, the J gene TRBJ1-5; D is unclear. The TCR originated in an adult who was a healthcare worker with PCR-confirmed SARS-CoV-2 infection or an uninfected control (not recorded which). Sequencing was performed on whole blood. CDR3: CSASEGGQPQHF. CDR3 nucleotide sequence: TGCAGTGCTAGTGAGGGTGGGCAGCCCCAGCATTTT.